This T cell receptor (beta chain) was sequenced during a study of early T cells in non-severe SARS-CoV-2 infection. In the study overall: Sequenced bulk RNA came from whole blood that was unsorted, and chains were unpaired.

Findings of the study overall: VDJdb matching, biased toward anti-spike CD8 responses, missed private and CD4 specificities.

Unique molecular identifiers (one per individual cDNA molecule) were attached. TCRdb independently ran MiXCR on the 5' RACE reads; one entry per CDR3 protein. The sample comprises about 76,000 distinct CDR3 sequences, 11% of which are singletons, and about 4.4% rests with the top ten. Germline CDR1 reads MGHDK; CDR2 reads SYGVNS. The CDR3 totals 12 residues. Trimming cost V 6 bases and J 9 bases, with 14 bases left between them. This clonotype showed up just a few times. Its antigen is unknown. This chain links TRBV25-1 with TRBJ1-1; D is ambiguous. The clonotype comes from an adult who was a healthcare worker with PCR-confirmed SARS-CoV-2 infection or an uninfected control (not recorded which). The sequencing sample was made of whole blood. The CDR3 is CASRGGHQKAFF. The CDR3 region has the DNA TGTGCCAGCAGGGGCGGGCACCAAAAAGCTTTCTTT.